The 23 T cell receptor beta chains below were found in one sample sequenced in a study of shared clonotypes between healthy human individuals. The protocol was immunoSEQ multiplex PCR, while the TCRdb copy is restricted to in-frame clones and leaves out a portion. The top ten hold 0.13% of the sample, which has some 2 million clones, roughly 94% seen once. Source material: naive CD4+ T cells sorted from blood. The sample's subset: CD45RA+ positively selected. All receptors come from a young man in good health.

V usage is TRBV2 and J usage is TRBJ1-5; 10 bases line up with TRBD1. Trimming cost V 5 bases and J 4 bases; bases outside gene matches: 2. The CDR3 is 14 amino acids. The germline CDR1 and CDR2 sequences are SNHLY and FYNNEI. Here the CDR3 DNA reads TGTGCCAGCAGTATGGACAGGGGGAATCAGCCCCAGCATTTT. It yields the protein CASSMDRGNQPQHF.

The genes are TRBV7-9 and TRBJ2-1; D perhaps matches TRBD1 (6 bases). Trimming took 9 bases from V and 0 from J, leaving 12 bases between them. Germline assignment: CDR1 SEHNR and CDR2 FQNEAQ (reference sequence). This CDR3 contains 14 residues. DNA for the CDR3: TGTGCCAGTAGGACAGTTGGCTCCTACAATGAGCAGTTCTTC. It yields the protein CASRTVGSYNEQFF.

The rearrangement uses TRBV28 and TRBJ2-1; 12 positions agree with TRBD1. The CDR3 has 15 amino acids. CDR1 MDHEN and CDR2 SYDVKM come from the germline V gene. Trimming removed 7 bases from V and 8 bases from J; junction bases left unmatched: 9. Here the CDR3 reads CASKLGGQGADEQFF. The CDR3 DNA sequence: TGTGCCAGCAAACTGGGGGGACAGGGGGCTGATGAGCAGTTCTTC.

The chain combines TRBV7-6 with TRBJ2-5; TRBD1 agrees at 9 bases. This CDR3 comprises 17 residues. After removal of 4 bases from V and 9 bases from J, the junction contained 18 bases not matched to a gene. Looked up from germline, CDR1 is SGHVS and CDR2 is FNYEAQ. The CDR3 loop reads CASSSPGQGPLDAAQYF. In DNA form, the CDR3 reads TGTGCCAGCAGCTCGCCGGGACAGGGACCTTTGGACGCGGCCCAGTACTTC.

The chain recombines TRBV6-1 with TRBJ2-3, with D perhaps being TRBD1 or TRBD2 (5 bases each). V was shortened by 6 bases and J by 6 bases, with 13 bases between the two germline ends. The CDR3 loop spans 13 amino acids. In germline, CDR1 is MNHNS, CDR2 SASEGT. The CDR3 DNA reads as TGTGCCAGCAGGGGACCTCCAGGGGATACGCAGTATTTT. The encoded protein is CASRGPPGDTQYF.

The rearrangement joins TRBV29-1 to TRBJ2-1; TRBD2 matches at 11 bases. Per the germline V gene, CDR1 is SQVTM and CDR2 is ANQGSEA. Trimming took 6 bases from V and 6 from J; bases not matched to a gene: 4. The CDR3 covers 13 residues. CDR3 loop: CSVTSGGVNEQFF. For the CDR3, the DNA is TGCAGCGTCACTAGCGGGGGAGTCAATGAGCAGTTCTTC.

The genes are TRBV5-1 and TRBJ1-5; TRBD1 is a possible D gene (5 bases). From germline, CDR1 is SGHRS and CDR2 YFSETQ. Trimming removed 3 bases at V and 4 bases at J, with 14 bases between. The CDR3 extends over 15 amino acids. The CDR3 sequence: CASSSGTDPNQPQHF. CDR3 in DNA: TGCGCCAGCAGCTCCGGGACGGACCCTAATCAGCCCCAGCATTTT.

CDR3 region: CASSTGPSGGQETQYF. The CDR3, as DNA: TGTGCCAGCAGCACTGGCCCTAGCGGGGGGCAAGAGACCCAGTACTTC. The rearrangement joins TRBV11-2 to TRBJ2-5; 11 bases match TRBD2. Germline CDR1 is SGHAT and CDR2 is FQNNGV. The CDR3 sequence is 16 residues long. The V segment lost 5 bases and the J segment 2 bases; nucleotides outside the gene matches: 7.

This chain uses TRBV7-9 with TRBJ2-3; no clear D gene. Trimming left V 3 bases short and J 2 bases short, with 12 bases between. Germline lookup yields CDR1 SEHNR and CDR2 FQNEAQ (reference sequence). This CDR3 has 15 residues. The CDR3: CASSFDFTDTDTQYF. The DNA of the CDR3 is TGTGCCAGCAGCTTTGATTTTACGGACACAGATACGCAGTATTTT.

CDR3 in amino acids: CAWSGGTKNIQYF. CDR3 DNA sequence: TGTGCCTGGAGTGGCGGGACCAAAAACATTCAGTACTTC. The chain links TRBV30 to TRBJ2-4; the D gene is possibly TRBD2 (6 bases). This CDR3 spans 13 amino acids. Germline-derived CDR1 and CDR2 are GTSNPN and SVGIG (reference sequence). Trimming pared 1 base from V and 2 bases from J, leaving 6 bases between.

The chain combines TRBV6-5 with TRBJ1-1; 10 bases match TRBD1. Per germline, CDR1 MNHEY and CDR2 SVGAGI. CDR3 length: 14 residues. V lost 4 bases, J lost 4 bases, and 3 bases stayed unmatched. CDR3 sequence reads: CASSWDRGTTEAFF. Here the CDR3 DNA reads TGTGCCAGCAGTTGGGACAGGGGAACCACTGAAGCTTTCTTT.

V usage is TRBV30 and J usage is TRBJ2-3; 8 bases match TRBD2. Germline trimming cut 1 base from V and 0 bases from J; bases unmatched to any gene: 0. The CDR3 has 14 residues. Germline V gene lookup returns CDR1 GTSNPN and CDR2 SVGIG (reference sequence). The chain's CDR3 is CAWSGLASTDTQYF. The CDR3 coding sequence is TGTGCCTGGAGTGGACTAGCGAGCACAGATACGCAGTATTTT. Full variable domain (remainder filled in from reference TRBV30 and TRBJ2-3): SQTIHQWPATLVQPVGSPLSLECTVEGTSNPNLYWYRQAAGRGLQLLFYSVGIGQISSEVPQNLSASRPQDRQFILSSKKLLLSDSGFYLCAWSGLASTDTQYFGPGTRLTVL.

V usage is TRBV4-3 and J usage is TRBJ2-1, with TRBD2 matching 13 bases. The CDR3 sequence is 17 residues long. Germline assignment: CDR1 LGHNA and CDR2 YSLEER. The J segment lost 8 bases and the V segment lost 2 bases, leaving 9 bases of the junction unmatched. CDR3 coding DNA: TGCGCCAGCAGCCAACAAACCGGACTAGCGGGAGTGTATGAGCAGTTCTTC. Its protein product is CASSQQTGLAGVYEQFF.

The J gene is TRBJ2-3, the V gene TRBV7-2; TRBD2 might be the D (5 bases). The CDR3 loop spans 17 amino acids. Trimming removed 3 bases at V and 4 bases at J, with 20 bases between. Germline loops: CDR1 SGHTA, CDR2 FQGNSA. The CDR3 nucleotides are TGTGCCAGCAGCTTGGGTTACTGGGAAAGAGGGTCAGATACGCAGTATTTT. It yields the protein CASSLGYWERGSDTQYF.

The gene calls are TRBV7-9 and TRBJ2-7; 10 nucleotides align to TRBD1. The CDR3 runs to 16 residues. The germline gives CDR1 SEHNR, CDR2 FQNEAQ (reference sequence). The ends lost 1 base at V and 1 base at J; junction bases unmatched: 4. The CDR3 DNA sequence: TGTGCCAGCAGCTTAGGTCGGGACAGGGGATCCTACGAGCAGTACTTC. Encoded protein: CASSLGRDRGSYEQYF.

The rearrangement joins TRBV6-5 to TRBJ2-7; D possibly uses TRBD1 or TRBD2 (5 bases each). CDR1 is MNHEY, CDR2 SVGAGI, per germline. V was pared by 2 bases and J by 4 bases, with 15 bases between. The CDR3 spans 15 residues. The DNA for the CDR3 is TGTGCCAGCAGTTACAGCCCAGGGAGTAAATACGAGCAGTACTTC. Encoded protein: CASSYSPGSKYEQYF.

The chain combines TRBV29-1 with TRBJ1-2, with D possibly being TRBD1 (5 bases). Between the trimmed V and J ends, which lost 0 bases and 4 bases, there was a span of 9 bases. Germline CDR1 and CDR2: SQVTM and ANQGSEA. The CDR3 has 13 amino acids. The CDR3 DNA is TGCAGCGTTGAAGATGGGACGTCCTATGGCTACACCTTC. Translated: CSVEDGTSYGYTF.

This chain uses TRBV2 with TRBJ1-4, with TRBD1 as a possible D gene (5 bases). The ends were cut back, 5 bases at V and 7 bases at J, with 17 bases in the middle. This CDR3 has 15 amino acids. CDR1 and CDR2 from the germline V gene are SNHLY and FYNNEI. CDR3 DNA: TGTGCCAGCAGTCAATTGGCAGGGACGGGTGAAAAACTGTTTTTT. The encoded protein is CASSQLAGTGEKLFF. Drawing the rest from reference TRBV2 and TRBJ1-4, the complete variable domain is EPEVTQTPSHQVTQMGQEVILRCVPISNHLYFYWYRQILGQKVEFLVSFYNNEISEKSEIFDDQFSVERPDGSNFTLKIRSTKLEDSAMYFCASSQLAGTGEKLFFGSGTQLSVL.

This clone was found once. The sample holds other DNA sequences that translate to the same CDR3. The CDR3 region is CASSYTNQPQHF. The CDR3 nucleotides read TGTGCCAGCAGTTACACCAATCAGCCCCAGCATTTT. This chain uses TRBV6-6 with TRBJ1-5; the D is unclear. Germline CDR1 and CDR2: MNHNY and SVGAGI (reference sequence). CDR3 length: 12 amino acids. V gave up 2 bases and J gave up 3 bases, with 2 bases separating them.

The chain couples TRBV7-9 to TRBJ1-2; no firm D call. The V gene's germline CDR1 is SEHNR and CDR2 FQNEAQ (reference sequence). V was clipped by 5 bases and J by 4 bases, with 20 bases between them. The CDR3 is 16 amino acids. CDR3 sequence reads: CASSPPGGPVLYGYTF. The CDR3 nucleotides read TGTGCCAGCAGCCCCCCGGGAGGCCCTGTACTCTATGGCTACACCTTC. Complete variable domain (other parts from reference TRBV7-9 and TRBJ1-2): DTGVSQNPRHKITKRGQNVTFRCDPISEHNRLYWYRQTLGQGPEFLTYFQNEAQLEKSRLLSDRFSAERPKGSFSTLEIQRTEQGDSAMYLCASSPPGGPVLYGYTFGSGTRLTVV.

The V call is TRBV5-1, the J call TRBJ2-5; 8 bases agree with TRBD2. With 4 bases clipped from V and 5 bases from J, the junction kept 7 bases outside the gene matches. Germline V gene data show CDR1 as SGHRS and CDR2 as YFSETQ. The CDR3 spans 14 residues. The DNA of the CDR3 is TGCGCCAGCAGCGAAGGGACTAGGAGGGAGACCCAGTACTTC. It is translated as CASSEGTRRETQYF.

The chain carries TRBV9 and TRBJ1-1; no firm D call. This CDR3 region has 13 residues. V was shortened by 1 base and J by 5 bases, with 9 bases between the two germline ends. Looked up from germline, CDR1 is SGDLS and CDR2 is YYNGEE. The CDR3 protein is CASSVPDGTEAFF. The CDR3, as DNA: TGTGCCAGCAGCGTACCAGACGGAACTGAAGCTTTCTTT.

The chain has TRBV11-3 and TRBJ2-1, with TRBD1 matching 7 bases. J gave up 5 bases and V 5 bases, and 6 bases lay outside the gene matches. The germline gives CDR1 SGHNT, CDR2 YENEEA. The CDR3 has 14 amino acids. CDR3 in DNA: TGTGCCAGCAGCCGGAGCGGACAGGACAATGAGCAGTTCTTC. It specifies CASSRSGQDNEQFF.